Shown below are 16 T cell receptor beta chains from a single sample sequenced in a study of Ad26.COV2.S vaccination and SARS-CoV-2 variants. Treatment meaning: 15 to 20 received Ad26.COV2.S at low or high dose, single or two shots; roughly five received placebo; per-sample allocation not given. Sampling occurred on day 63 after the first vaccine or placebo injection. Here immunoSEQ multiplex PCR was the method, and the copy in TCRdb shows in-frame clones only, minus some. The data show approximately 280,000 clones, 87% seen once. Specimen: peripheral blood, collected in a trial of Ad26.COV2.S vaccine versus placebo. These receptor sequences come from a person aged 18 to 59 who received the Ad26.COV2.S COVID-19 vaccine or a placebo.

This clone was detected once. The J gene is TRBJ1-1, the V gene TRBV7-2, with 8 bases matching TRBD1. Germline CDR1 SGHTA, CDR2 FQGNSA. The CDR3 totals 16 residues. Germline trimming cut 0 bases from V and 0 bases from J; bases unmatched to any gene: 3. In DNA form, the CDR3 reads TGTGCCAGCAGCTTAGCCCCAGGGGGCCTGAACACTGAAGCTTTCTTT. Protein: CASSLAPGGLNTEAFF.

The J gene is TRBJ2-1, the V gene TRBV10-3, with 8 bases matching TRBD2. Per the germline V gene, CDR1 is ENHRY and CDR2 is SYGVKD. The CDR3 runs 13 residues. Germline trimming cut 10 bases from V and 5 bases from J; bases unmatched to any gene: 7. The CDR3 here is CATGGDEDNEQFF. Here the CDR3 DNA reads TGTGCCACCGGGGGGGACGAGGACAATGAGCAGTTCTTC.

The chain is built from TRBV5-6 and TRBJ1-2; D uncertain. V lost 1 base, J lost 0 bases, and 1 base lay in between. Per germline, CDR1 SGHDT and CDR2 YYEEEE. The CDR3 spans 12 residues. CDR3 sequence reads: CASSLTNYGYTF. In DNA form, the CDR3 reads TGTGCCAGCAGCTTGACTAACTATGGCTACACCTTC. Looking up the rest from reference TRBV5-6 and TRBJ1-2 gives the full variable domain: DAGVTQSPTHLIKTRGQQVTLRCSPKSGHDTVSWYQQALGQGPQFIFQYYEEEERQRGNFPDRFSGHQFPNYSSELNVNALLLGDSALYLCASSLTNYGYTFGSGTRLTVV.

V usage is TRBV7-9 and J usage is TRBJ2-4; 9 nucleotides match TRBD1. Germline CDR1 and CDR2: SEHNR and FQNEAQ (reference sequence). J was trimmed by 9 bases and V by 10 bases; bases with no gene match: 10. This CDR3 spans 13 amino acids. This chain's CDR3 is CATSRDRAGIQYF. The CDR3 nucleotides read TGTGCCACCTCACGGGACAGGGCTGGCATTCAGTACTTC.

The genes are TRBV2 and TRBJ1-5; D remains ambiguous. V dropped 6 bases and J dropped 3 bases, with 12 bases sitting between them. This CDR3 contains 14 residues. Germline V CDR1 and CDR2: SNHLY, FYNNEI. The CDR3 sequence: CASRAGGFNQPQHF. In nucleotides, the CDR3 is TGTGCCAGCAGGGCTGGCGGATTCAATCAGCCCCAGCATTTT.

The chain joins TRBV30 to TRBJ2-2; D call uncertain. The germline V gene has CDR1 GTSNPN and CDR2 SVGIG (reference sequence). V lost 2 bases, J lost 8 bases, and 6 bases lay in between. The length of the CDR3 is 11 residues. The CDR3 coding sequence is TGTGCCTGGAGTCCCCGTGGGGAGCTGTTTTTT. Protein: CAWSPRGELFF.

The rearrangement joins TRBV20-1 to TRBJ1-2; possibly TRBD1 for D (5 bases). V dropped 3 bases and J dropped 6 bases, with 8 bases sitting between them. The CDR3 has 11 amino acids. Germline V gene data show CDR1 as DFQATT and CDR2 as SNEGSKA (reference sequence). CDR3 nucleotide sequence: TGCAGTGCTAGTGGGGCGGATGGCTACACCTTC. This encodes CSASGADGYTF.

The chain employs TRBV20-1 and TRBJ2-5; D gene uncertain. V was clipped by 3 bases and J by 2 bases, with 4 bases between them. The CDR3 runs 11 residues. CDR1 is DFQATT and CDR2 is SNEGSKA in the germline V gene (reference sequence). CDR3 sequence reads: CSASTQETQYF. The CDR3 DNA is TGCAGTGCTAGCACACAAGAGACCCAGTACTTC.

The V gene is TRBV5-4, the J gene TRBJ2-4, with TRBD1 matching 10 bases. V lost 4 bases to trimming and J lost 7 bases; unmatched junction nucleotides: 8. The germline CDR1 and CDR2 sequences are SGHNT and YYREEE (reference sequence). The CDR3 spans 15 residues. The CDR3 region has the DNA TGTGCCAGCAGCGTGACAGGGGGCGCGGTGAACATTCAGTACTTC. It specifies CASSVTGGAVNIQYF.

V and J are TRBV19 and TRBJ2-7; D is undetermined. This CDR3 has 15 amino acids. Per germline, CDR1 LNHDA and CDR2 SQIVND (reference sequence). Trimming removed 5 bases at V and 3 bases at J, with 17 bases between. CDR3 sequence (DNA): TGTGCCAGTAGTCCGTTAGGCACGATGAACTACGAGCAGTACTTC. Translated, it gives CASSPLGTMNYEQYF.

This clone was detected only once. This rearrangement joins TRBV9 to TRBJ2-5; D is unclear. CDR3 length equals 13 residues. Trimming left V 0 bases short and J 3 bases short, with 6 bases between. Germline V CDR1 and CDR2: SGDLS, YYNGEE. CDR3 loop: CASSVDGKETQYF. In DNA form, the CDR3 reads TGTGCCAGCAGCGTAGATGGAAAAGAGACCCAGTACTTC.

This clone was detected once. This chain uses TRBV6-5 with TRBJ1-2; D not certain. CDR1 is MNHEY, CDR2 SVGAGI, per germline. The length of the CDR3 is 13 residues. V was pared by 6 bases and J by 2 bases, with 10 bases between. Here the CDR3 DNA reads TGTGCCAGCAGCCTCGACTTGAACTATGGCTACACCTTC. Encoded protein: CASSLDLNYGYTF.

The J gene is TRBJ2-3, the V gene TRBV7-2; possibly TRBD1 for D (5 bases). This CDR3 has 16 amino acids. The germline gives CDR1 SGHTA, CDR2 FQGNSA. Trimming shortened V by 1 base and J by 4 bases, and 15 bases separated the two germline ends. CDR3 bases: TGTGCCAGCAGCTTAGTAGGGGCCCGAGGTTCAGATACGCAGTATTTT. It is translated as CASSLVGARGSDTQYF.

The chain uses TRBV5-1 and TRBJ1-4; 9 bases align to TRBD1. Germline CDR1 SGHRS, CDR2 YFSETQ. The trim removed 4 bases at V and 0 bases at J, leaving 13 bases unmatched. This CDR3 spans 19 amino acids. In nucleotides, the CDR3 is TGCGCCAGCAGCATCGGGACAGGGTCACTGTTCGCAACTAATGAAAAACTGTTTTTT. Residues: CASSIGTGSLFATNEKLFF.

The rearrangement joins TRBV29-1 to TRBJ1-4; tentatively, D is TRBD1 (6 bases). Germline loops: CDR1 SQVTM, CDR2 ANQGSEA. This CDR3 has 16 amino acids. V was shortened by 4 bases and J by 3 bases, with 18 bases between the two germline ends. The CDR3 coding sequence is TGCAGCGTTGTTGTCTCGGGGGCTAACCCTAATGAAAAACTGTTTTTT. Amino acids: CSVVVSGANPNEKLFF.

The chain joins TRBV4-2 to TRBJ2-7; 9 positions agree with TRBD1. CDR3 length equals 17 residues. Unmatched junction bases numbered 20, after V lost 7 bases and J lost 7 bases. Germline CDR1 and CDR2: LGHNA and YNFKEQ. CDR3 nucleotide sequence: TGTGCCAGCAATAAGGGAGGGGCCGGGACAGGGCCCCTGGAGCAGTACTTC. Protein sequence: CASNKGGAGTGPLEQYF.